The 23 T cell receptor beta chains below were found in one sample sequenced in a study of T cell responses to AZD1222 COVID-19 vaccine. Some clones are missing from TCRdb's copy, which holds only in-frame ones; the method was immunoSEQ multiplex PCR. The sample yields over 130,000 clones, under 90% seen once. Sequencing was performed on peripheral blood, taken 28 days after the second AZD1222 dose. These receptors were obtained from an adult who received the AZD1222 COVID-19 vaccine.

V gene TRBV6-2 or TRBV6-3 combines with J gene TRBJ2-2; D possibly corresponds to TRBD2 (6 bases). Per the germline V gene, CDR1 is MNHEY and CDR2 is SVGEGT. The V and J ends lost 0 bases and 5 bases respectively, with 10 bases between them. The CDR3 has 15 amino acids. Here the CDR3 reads CASSYSFGGTGELFF. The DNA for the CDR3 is TGTGCCAGCAGTTACTCATTCGGGGGTACCGGGGAGCTGTTTTTT.

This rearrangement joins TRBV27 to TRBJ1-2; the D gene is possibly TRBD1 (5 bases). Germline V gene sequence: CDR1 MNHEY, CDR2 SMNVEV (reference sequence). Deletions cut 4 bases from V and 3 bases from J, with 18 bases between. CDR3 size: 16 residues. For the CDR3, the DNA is TGTGCCAGCAGTTGGGGGGGTGGGCTCCCGTACTATGGCTACACCTTC. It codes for CASSWGGGLPYYGYTF.

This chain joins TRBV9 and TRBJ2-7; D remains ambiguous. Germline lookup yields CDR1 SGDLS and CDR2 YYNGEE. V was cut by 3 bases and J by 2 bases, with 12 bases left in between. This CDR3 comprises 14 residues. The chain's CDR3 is CASSETPSPYEQYF. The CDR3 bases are TGTGCCAGCAGCGAAACACCGTCCCCCTACGAGCAGTACTTC. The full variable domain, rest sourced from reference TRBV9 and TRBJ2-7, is DSGVTQTPKHLITATGQRVTLRCSPRSGDLSVYWYQQSLDQGLQFLIQYYNGEERAKGNILERFSAQQFPDLHSELNLSSLELGDSALYFCASSETPSPYEQYFGPGTRLTVT.

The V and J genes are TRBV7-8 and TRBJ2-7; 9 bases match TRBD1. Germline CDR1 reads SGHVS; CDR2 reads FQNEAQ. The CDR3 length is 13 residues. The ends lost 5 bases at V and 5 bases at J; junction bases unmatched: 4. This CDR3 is CASSPGTGHEQYF. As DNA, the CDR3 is TGTGCCAGCAGCCCGGGGACAGGGCACGAGCAGTACTTC.

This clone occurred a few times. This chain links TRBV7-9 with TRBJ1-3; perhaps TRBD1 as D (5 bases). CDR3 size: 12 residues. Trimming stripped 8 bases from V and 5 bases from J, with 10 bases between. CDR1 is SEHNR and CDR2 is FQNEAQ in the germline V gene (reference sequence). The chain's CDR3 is CASRRDRNTIYF. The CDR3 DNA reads TGTGCCAGCCGCAGGGACCGAAACACCATATATTTT.

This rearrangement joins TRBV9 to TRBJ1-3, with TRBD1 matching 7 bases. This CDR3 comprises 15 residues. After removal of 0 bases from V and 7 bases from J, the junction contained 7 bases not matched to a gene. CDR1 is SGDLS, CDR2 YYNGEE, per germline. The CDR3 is CASSVDVGGRNTIYF. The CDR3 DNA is TGTGCCAGCAGCGTAGATGTAGGGGGCAGGAACACCATATATTTT.

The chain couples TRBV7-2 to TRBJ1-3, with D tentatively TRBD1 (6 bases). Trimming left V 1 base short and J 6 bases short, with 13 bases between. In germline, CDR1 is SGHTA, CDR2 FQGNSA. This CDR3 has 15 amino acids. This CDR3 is CASSLEGRGLNTIYF. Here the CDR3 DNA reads TGTGCCAGCAGCTTAGAGGGCAGGGGTTTAAACACCATATATTTT.

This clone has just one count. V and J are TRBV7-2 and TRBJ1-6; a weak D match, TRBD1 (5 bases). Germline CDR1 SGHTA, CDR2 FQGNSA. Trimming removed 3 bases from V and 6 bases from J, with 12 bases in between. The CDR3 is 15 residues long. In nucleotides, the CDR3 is TGTGCCAGCAGCTTGTCCTTAGGGGTTAATTCACCCCTCCACTTT. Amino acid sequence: CASSLSLGVNSPLHF.

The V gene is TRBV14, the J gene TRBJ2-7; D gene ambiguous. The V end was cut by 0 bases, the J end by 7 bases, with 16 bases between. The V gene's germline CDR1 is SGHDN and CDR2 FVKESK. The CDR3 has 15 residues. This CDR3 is CASSQDHGTSGEQYF. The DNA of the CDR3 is TGTGCCAGCAGCCAAGATCACGGCACCTCCGGAGAGCAGTACTTC.

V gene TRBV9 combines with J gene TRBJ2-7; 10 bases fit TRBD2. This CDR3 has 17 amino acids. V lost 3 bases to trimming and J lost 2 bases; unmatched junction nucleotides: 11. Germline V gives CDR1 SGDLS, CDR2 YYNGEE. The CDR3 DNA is TGTGCCAGCAGCGCGACAGGACTAGCGGAGATACCCTACGAGCAGTACTTC. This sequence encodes CASSATGLAEIPYEQYF.

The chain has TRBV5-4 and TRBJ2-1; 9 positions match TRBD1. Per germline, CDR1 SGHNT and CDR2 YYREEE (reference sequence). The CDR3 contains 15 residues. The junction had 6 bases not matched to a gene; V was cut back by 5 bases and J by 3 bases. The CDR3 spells CASRSTGGRYNEQFF. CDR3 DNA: TGTGCCAGCAGATCGACAGGGGGTCGCTACAATGAGCAGTTCTTC. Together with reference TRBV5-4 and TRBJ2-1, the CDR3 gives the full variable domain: ETGVTQSPTHLIKTRGQQVTLRCSSQSGHNTVSWYQQALGQGPQFIFQYYREEENGRGNFPPRFSGLQFPNYSSELNVNALELDDSALYLCASRSTGGRYNEQFFGPGTRLTVL.

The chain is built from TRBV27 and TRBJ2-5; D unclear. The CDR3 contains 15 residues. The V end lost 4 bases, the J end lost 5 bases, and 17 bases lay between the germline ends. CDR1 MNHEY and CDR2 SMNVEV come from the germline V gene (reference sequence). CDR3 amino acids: CASSSRGRRMETQYF. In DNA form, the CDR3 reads TGTGCCAGCAGTTCCCGTGGCCGCCGCATGGAGACCCAGTACTTC.

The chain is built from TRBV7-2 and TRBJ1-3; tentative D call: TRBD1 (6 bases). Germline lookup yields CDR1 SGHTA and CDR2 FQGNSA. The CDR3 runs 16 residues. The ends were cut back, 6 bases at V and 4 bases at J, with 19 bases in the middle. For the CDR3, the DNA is TGTGCCAGCAGTTGGGATGGGACACTGGGAGGAAACACCATATATTTT. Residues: CASSWDGTLGGNTIYF. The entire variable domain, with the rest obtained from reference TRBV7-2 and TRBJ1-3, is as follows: GAGVSQSPSNKVTEKGKDVELRCDPISGHTALYWYRQSLGQGLEFLIYFQGNSAPDKSGLPSDRFSAERTGGSVSTLTIQRTQQEDSAVYLCASSWDGTLGGNTIYFGEGSWLTVV.

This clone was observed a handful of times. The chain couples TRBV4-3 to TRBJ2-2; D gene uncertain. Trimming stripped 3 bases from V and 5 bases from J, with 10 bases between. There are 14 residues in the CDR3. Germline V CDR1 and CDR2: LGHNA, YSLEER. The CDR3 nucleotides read TGCGCCAGCAGCCATGGACCTACAACCGGGGAGCTGTTTTTT. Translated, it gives CASSHGPTTGELFF.

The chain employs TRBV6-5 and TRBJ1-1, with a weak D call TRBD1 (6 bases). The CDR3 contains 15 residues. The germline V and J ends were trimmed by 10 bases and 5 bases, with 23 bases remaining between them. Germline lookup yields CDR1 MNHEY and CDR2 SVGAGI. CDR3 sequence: CATFVLRGRGTEAFF. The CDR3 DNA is TGTGCCACCTTCGTCCTGCGGGGGCGAGGAACTGAAGCTTTCTTT.

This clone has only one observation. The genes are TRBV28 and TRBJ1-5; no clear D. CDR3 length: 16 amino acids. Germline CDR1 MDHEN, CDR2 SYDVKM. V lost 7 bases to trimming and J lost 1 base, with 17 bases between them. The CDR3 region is CASTPGDYVSNQPQHF. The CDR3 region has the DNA TGTGCCAGCACCCCTGGGGATTATGTAAGCAATCAGCCCCAGCATTTT.

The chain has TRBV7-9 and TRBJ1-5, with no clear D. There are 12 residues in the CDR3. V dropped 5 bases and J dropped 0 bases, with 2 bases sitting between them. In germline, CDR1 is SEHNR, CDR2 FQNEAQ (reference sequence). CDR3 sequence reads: CASSNSNQPQHF. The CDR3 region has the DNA TGTGCCAGCAGCAATAGCAATCAGCCCCAGCATTTT.

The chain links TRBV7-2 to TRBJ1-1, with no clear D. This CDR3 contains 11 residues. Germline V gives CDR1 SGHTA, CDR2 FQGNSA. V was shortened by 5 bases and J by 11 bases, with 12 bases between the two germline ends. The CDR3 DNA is TGTGCCAGCAGCCCCGGGGTTGGGGCTTTCTTT. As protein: CASSPGVGAFF.

CDR3 sequence reads: CAISESSGGRKDTQYF. CDR3 bases: TGTGCCATCAGTGAGTCGTCGGGGGGCCGGAAAGATACGCAGTATTTT. The gene calls are TRBV10-3 and TRBJ2-3; D may be TRBD2 (7 bases). The CDR3 length is 16 residues. Trimming cost V 0 bases and J 5 bases, with 15 bases left between them. The germline CDR1 and CDR2 sequences are ENHRY and SYGVKD.

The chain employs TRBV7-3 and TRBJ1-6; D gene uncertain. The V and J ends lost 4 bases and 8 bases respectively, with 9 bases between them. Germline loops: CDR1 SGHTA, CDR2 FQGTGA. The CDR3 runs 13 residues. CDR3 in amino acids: CASSYGLHSPLHF. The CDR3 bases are TGTGCCAGCAGCTACGGGTTGCATTCACCCCTCCACTTT.

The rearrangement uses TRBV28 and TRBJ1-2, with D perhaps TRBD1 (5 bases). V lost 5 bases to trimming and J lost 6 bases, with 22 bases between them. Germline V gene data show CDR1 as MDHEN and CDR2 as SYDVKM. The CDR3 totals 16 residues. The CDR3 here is CASSPYSMTALNGYTF. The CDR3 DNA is TGTGCCAGCAGTCCTTACTCCATGACAGCACTGAATGGCTACACCTTC.

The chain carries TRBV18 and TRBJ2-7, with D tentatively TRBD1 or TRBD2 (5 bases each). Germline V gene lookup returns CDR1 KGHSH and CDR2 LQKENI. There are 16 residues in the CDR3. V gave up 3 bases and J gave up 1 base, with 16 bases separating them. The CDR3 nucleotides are TGTGCCAGCTCACCTTCGGGGACCCAGCCGTCCTACGAGCAGTACGTC. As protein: CASSPSGTQPSYEQYV.

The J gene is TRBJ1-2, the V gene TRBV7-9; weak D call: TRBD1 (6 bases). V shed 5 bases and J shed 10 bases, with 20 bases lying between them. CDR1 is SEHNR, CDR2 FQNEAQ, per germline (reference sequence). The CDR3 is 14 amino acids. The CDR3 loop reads CASSPTSSGALYTF. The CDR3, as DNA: TGTGCCAGCAGCCCCACTAGCTCGGGGGCCCTCTACACCTTC.